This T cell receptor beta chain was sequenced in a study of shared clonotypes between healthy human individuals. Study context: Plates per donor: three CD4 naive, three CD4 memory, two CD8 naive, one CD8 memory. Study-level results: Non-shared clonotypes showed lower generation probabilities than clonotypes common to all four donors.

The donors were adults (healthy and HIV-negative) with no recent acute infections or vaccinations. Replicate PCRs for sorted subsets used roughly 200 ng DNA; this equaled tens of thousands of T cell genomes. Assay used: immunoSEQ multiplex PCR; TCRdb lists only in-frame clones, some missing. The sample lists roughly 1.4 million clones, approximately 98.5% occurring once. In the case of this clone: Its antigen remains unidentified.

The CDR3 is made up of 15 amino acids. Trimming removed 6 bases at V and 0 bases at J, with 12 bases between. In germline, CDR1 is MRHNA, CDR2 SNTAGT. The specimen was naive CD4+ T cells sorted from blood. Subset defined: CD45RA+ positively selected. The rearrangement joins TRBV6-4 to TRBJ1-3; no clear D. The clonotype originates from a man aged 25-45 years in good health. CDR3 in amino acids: CASRSQPDSGNTIYF. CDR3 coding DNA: TGTGCCAGCAGATCACAGCCTGACTCTGGAAACACCATATATTTT.